The present T cell receptor beta chain was sequenced within a study of shared clonotypes between healthy human individuals. Deep-level assay runs were performed. Generated by immunoSEQ multiplex PCR, the TCRdb table keeps only in-frame clones and is missing some. The table includes about 490,000 clones, about 72% detected once. Study-level results: Tissues were not sampled, only blood, and their repertoires likely differ.

Those who donated were healthy HIV-negative adults, with no recent acute infections or vaccinations reported. V was shortened by 0 bases and J by 7 bases, with 7 bases between the two germline ends. Germline CDR1 SSHAT, CDR2 FNYEAQ (reference sequence). The length of the CDR3 is 12 residues. About this clone: Its antigen is as yet unknown.

The rearrangement joins TRBV7-7 to TRBJ2-7; D perhaps matches TRBD2 (6 bases). The sample consisted of PBMCs. The clonotype was recovered from a middle-aged woman in good health. Some clones in this sample may be carry-over from other donors' samples. The CDR3 loop reads CASSLAGGEQYF. In nucleotides, the CDR3 is TGTGCCAGCAGCTTAGCGGGGGGTGAGCAGTACTTC.